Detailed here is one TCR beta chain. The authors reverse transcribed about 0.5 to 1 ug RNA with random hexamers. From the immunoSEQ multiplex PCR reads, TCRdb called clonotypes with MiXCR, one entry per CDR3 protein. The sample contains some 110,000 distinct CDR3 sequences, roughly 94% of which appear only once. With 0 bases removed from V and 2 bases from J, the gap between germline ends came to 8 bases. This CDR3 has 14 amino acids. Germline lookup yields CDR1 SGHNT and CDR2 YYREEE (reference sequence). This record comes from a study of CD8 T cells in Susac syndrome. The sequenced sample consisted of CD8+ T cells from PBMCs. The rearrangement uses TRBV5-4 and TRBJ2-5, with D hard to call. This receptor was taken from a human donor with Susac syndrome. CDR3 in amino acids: CASSLEAEQETQYF. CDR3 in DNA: TGTGCCAGCAGCTTGGAGGCGGAACAAGAGACCCAGTACTTC.